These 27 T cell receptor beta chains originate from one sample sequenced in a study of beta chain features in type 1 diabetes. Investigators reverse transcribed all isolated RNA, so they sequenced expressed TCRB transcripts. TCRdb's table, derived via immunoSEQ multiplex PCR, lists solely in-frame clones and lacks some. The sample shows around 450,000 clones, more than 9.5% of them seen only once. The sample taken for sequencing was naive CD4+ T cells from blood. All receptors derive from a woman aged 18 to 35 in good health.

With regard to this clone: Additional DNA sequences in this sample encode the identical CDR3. The CDR3 reads CASSPQGSNTEAFF. The DNA for the CDR3 is TGTGCCAGCTCACCACAGGGTTCGAACACTGAAGCTTTCTTT. This chain uses TRBV18 with TRBJ1-1; D gene ambiguous. The V end was cut by 1 base, the J end by 1 base, with 7 bases between. The CDR3 runs 14 residues. Germline V gives CDR1 KGHSH, CDR2 LQKENI.

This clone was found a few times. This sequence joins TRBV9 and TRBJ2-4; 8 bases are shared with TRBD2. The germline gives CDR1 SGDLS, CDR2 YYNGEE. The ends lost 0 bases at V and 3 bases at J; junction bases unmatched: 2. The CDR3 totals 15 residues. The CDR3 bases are TGTGCCAGCAGCGTAGACGGGAGGGGCAAAAACATTCAGTACTTC. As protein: CASSVDGRGKNIQYF.

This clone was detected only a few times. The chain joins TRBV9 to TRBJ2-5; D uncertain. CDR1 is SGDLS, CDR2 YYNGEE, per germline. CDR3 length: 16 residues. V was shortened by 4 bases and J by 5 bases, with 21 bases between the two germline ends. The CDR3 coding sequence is TGTGCCAGCAGCCCCGTGTACACCTCTTTGGGGGAGACCCAGTACTTC. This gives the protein CASSPVYTSLGETQYF.

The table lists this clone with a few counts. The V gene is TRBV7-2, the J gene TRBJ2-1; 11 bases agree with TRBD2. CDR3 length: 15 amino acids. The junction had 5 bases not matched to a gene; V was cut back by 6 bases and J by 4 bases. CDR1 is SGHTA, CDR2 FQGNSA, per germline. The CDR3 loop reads CASRWGTSGYNEQFF. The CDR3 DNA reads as TGTGCCAGCAGGTGGGGGACTAGCGGATACAATGAGCAGTTCTTC.

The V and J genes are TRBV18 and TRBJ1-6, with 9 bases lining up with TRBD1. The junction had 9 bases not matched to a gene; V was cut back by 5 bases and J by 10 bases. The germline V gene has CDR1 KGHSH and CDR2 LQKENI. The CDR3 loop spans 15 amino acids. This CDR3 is CASSSRQGENSPLHF. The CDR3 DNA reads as TGTGCCAGCTCATCCCGACAGGGGGAAAACTCACCCCTCCACTTT. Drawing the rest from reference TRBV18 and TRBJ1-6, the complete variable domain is NAGVMQNPRHLVRRRGQEARLRCSPMKGHSHVYWYRQLPEEGLKFMVYLQKENIIDESGMPKERFSAEFPKEGPSILRIQQVVRGDSAAYFCASSSRQGENSPLHFGNGTRLTVT.

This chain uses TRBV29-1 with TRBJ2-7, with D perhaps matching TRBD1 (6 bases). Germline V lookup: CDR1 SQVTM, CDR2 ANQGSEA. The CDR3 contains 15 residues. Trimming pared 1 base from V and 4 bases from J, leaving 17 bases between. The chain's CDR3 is CSVEGAPRGRYEQYF. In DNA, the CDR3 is TGCAGCGTTGAAGGGGCGCCCAGGGGTAGATACGAGCAGTACTTC.

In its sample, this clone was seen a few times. The CDR3, as DNA: TGCGCCAGCCCTACGGAGGGCTACACCTTC. Its translation: CASPTEGYTF. The chain uses TRBV23-1 and TRBJ1-2; D gene uncertain. TRBV23-1 is flagged as an ORF with uncertain function. This CDR3 has 10 amino acids. Trimming removed 8 bases from V and 8 bases from J, with 9 bases in between.

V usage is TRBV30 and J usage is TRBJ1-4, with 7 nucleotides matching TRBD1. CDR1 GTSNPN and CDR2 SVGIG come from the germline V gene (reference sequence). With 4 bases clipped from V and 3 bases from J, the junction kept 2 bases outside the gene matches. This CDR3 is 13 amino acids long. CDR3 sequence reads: CAWNTGANEKLFF. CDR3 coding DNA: TGTGCCTGGAACACAGGGGCTAATGAAAAACTGTTTTTT.

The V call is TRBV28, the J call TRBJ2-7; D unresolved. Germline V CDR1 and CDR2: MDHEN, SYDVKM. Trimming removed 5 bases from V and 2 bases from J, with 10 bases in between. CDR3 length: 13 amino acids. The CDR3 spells CASSAHGAYEQYV. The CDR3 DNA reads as TGTGCCAGCAGTGCTCATGGGGCCTACGAGCAGTACGTC.

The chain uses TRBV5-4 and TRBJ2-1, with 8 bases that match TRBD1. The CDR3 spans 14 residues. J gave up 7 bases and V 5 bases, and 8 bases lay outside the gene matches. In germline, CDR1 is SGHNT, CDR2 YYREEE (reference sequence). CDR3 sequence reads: CASSSTWTGNEQFF. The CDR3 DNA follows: TGTGCCAGCAGTTCCACCTGGACAGGGAATGAGCAGTTCTTC.

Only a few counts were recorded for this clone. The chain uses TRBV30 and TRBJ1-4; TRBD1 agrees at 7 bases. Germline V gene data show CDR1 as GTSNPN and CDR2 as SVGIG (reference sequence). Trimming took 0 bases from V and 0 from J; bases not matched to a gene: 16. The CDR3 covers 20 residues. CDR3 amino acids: CAWSVPHTDRETATNEKLFF. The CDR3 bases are TGTGCCTGGAGTGTTCCTCATACCGACAGGGAAACCGCAACTAATGAAAAACTGTTTTTT. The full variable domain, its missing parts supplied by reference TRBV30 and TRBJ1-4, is SQTIHQWPATLVQPVGSPLSLECTVEGTSNPNLYWYRQAAGRGLQLLFYSVGIGQISSEVPQNLSASRPQDRQFILSSKKLLLSDSGFYLCAWSVPHTDRETATNEKLFFGSGTQLSVL.

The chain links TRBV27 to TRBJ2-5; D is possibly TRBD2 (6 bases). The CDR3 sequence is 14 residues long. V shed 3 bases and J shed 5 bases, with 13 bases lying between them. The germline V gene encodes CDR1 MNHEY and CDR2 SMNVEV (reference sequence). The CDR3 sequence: CASSFLGLQETQYF. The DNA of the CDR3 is TGTGCCAGCAGTTTTCTGGGACTGCAGGAGACCCAGTACTTC.

The CDR3 bases are TGTGCCAGCAGCCTAGGAACCGGGACAGGGTACGAGCAGTACGTC. This gives the protein CASSLGTGTGYEQYV. The chain joins TRBV7-2 to TRBJ2-7, with 9 positions matching TRBD1. Germline CDR1 reads SGHTA; CDR2 reads FQGNSA. V lost 5 bases and J lost 4; bases outside the gene matches: 9. The CDR3 sequence is 15 residues long.

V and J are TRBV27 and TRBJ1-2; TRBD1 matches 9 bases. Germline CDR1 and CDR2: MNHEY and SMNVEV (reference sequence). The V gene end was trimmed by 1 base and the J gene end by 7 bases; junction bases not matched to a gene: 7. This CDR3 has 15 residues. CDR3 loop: CASSLFGGQGRGYTF. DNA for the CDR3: TGTGCCAGCAGTTTATTTGGGGGACAGGGTCGTGGCTACACCTTC.

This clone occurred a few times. CDR3 region: CASRPGQLNTEAFF. In DNA form, the CDR3 reads TGTGCCAGCAGGCCTGGACAGCTGAACACTGAAGCTTTCTTT. V gene TRBV28 combines with J gene TRBJ1-1, with a weak D call TRBD1 (6 bases). V lost 6 bases and J lost 0, with 11 bases in between. Germline V lookup: CDR1 MDHEN, CDR2 SYDVKM. This CDR3 comprises 14 residues.

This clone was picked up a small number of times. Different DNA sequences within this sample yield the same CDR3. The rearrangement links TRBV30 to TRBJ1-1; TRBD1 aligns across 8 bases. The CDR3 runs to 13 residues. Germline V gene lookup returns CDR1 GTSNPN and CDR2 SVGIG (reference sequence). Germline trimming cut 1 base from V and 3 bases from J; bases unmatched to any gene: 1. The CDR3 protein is CAWSGQGYTEAFF. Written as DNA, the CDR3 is TGTGCCTGGAGTGGACAGGGGTACACTGAAGCTTTCTTT.

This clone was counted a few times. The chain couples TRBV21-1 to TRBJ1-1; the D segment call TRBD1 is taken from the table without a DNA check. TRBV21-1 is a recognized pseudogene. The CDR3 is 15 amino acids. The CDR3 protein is CASSSCRGRGSGAFF. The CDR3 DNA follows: TGTGCCAGCAGCAGCTGCAGGGGGCGCGGGTCTGGAGCTTTCTTT.

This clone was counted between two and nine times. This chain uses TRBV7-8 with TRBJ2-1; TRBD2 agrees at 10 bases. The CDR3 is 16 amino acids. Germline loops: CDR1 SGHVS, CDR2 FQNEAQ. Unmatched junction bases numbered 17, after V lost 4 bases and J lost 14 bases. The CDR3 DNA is TGTGCCAGCAGCTCCGGTTTGAAGATAGCGGGAGGCGGGGAGTTCTTC. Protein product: CASSSGLKIAGGGEFF. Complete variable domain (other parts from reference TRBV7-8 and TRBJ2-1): GAGVSQSPRYKVAKRGQDVALRCDPISGHVSLFWYQQALGQGPEFLTYFQNEAQLDKSGLPSDRFFAERPEGSVSTLKIQRTQQEDSAVYLCASSSGLKIAGGGEFFGPGTRLTVL.

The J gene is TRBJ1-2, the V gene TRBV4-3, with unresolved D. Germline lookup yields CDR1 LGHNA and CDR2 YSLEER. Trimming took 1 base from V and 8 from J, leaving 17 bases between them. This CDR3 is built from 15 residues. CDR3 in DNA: TGCGCCAGCAGCCAAGCAGCATATCTGATCGGGGGCTACACCTTC. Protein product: CASSQAAYLIGGYTF.

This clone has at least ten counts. CDR3 coding DNA: TGTGCCAGCAGCGGTGACTCCGGGACACTCAGGCGTGAGCAGTTCTTC. The encoded protein is CASSGDSGTLRREQFF. The V and J genes are TRBV21-1 and TRBJ2-1; TRBD1 is the table's D call and was not checked against the DNA. TRBV21-1 is a listed pseudogene. The CDR3 sequence is 16 residues long.

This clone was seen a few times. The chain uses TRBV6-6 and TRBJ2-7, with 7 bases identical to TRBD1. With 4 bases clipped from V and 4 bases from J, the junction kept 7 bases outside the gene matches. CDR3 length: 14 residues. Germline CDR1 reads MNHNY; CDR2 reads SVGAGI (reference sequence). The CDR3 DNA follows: TGTGCCAGCAGTTCCGGGACAGCCGATTACGAGCAGTACGTC. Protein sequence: CASSSGTADYEQYV.

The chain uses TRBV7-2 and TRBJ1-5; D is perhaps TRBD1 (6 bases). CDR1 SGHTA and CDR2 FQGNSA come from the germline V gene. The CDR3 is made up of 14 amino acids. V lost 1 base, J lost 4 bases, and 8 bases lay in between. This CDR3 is CASSLVQGNQPQHF. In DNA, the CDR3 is TGTGCCAGCAGCTTAGTGCAGGGGAATCAGCCCCAGCATTTT.

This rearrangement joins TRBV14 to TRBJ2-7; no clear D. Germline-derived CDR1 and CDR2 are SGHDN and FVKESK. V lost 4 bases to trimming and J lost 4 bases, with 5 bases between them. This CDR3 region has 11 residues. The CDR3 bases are TGTGCCAGCAGCCTCCAGTACGAGCAGTACTTC. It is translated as CASSLQYEQYF.

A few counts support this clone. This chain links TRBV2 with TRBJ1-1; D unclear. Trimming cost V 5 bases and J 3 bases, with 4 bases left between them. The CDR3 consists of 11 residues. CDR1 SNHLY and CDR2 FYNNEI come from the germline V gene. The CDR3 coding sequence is TGTGCCAGCAGTCCGGACACTGAAGCTTTCTTT. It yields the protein CASSPDTEAFF. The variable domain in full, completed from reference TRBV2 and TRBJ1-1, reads EPEVTQTPSHQVTQMGQEVILRCVPISNHLYFYWYRQILGQKVEFLVSFYNNEISEKSEIFDDQFSVERPDGSNFTLKIRSTKLEDSAMYFCASSPDTEAFFGQGTRLTVV.

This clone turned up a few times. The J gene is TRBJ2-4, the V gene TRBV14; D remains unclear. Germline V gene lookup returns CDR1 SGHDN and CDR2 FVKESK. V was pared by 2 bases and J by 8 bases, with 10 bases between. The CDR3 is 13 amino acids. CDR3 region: CASSQSAEDIQYF. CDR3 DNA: TGTGCCAGCAGCCAATCGGCCGAGGACATTCAGTACTTC. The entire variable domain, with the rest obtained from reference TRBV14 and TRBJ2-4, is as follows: EAGVTQFPSHSVIEKGQTVTLRCDPISGHDNLYWYRRVMGKEIKFLLHFVKESKQDESGMPNNRFLAERTGGTYSTLKVQPAELEDSGVYFCASSQSAEDIQYFGAGTRLSVL.

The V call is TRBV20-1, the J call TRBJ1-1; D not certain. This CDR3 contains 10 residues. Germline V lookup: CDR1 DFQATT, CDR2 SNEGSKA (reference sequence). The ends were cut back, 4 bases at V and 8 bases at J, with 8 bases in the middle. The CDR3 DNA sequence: TGCAGTGCTACACAAAGAGAAGCTTTCTTT. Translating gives CSATQREAFF.

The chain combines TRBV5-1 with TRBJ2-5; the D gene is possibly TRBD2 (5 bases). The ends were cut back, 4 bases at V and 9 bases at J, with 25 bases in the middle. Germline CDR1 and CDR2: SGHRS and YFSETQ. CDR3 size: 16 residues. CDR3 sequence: CASSPLENLARSAQYF. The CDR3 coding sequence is TGCGCCAGCAGCCCACTGGAAAACTTAGCGCGGTCGGCCCAGTACTTC.